The rows below give T cell receptor beta chains drawn from one sample of a study of T cells in Graves' hyperthyroidism and ophthalmopathy. Using its own MiXCR run on the multiplex PCR reads, TCRdb lists one record per CDR3 protein. Among fewer than 250,000 distinct CDR3 sequences, over 15% were seen once, and the ten largest hold around 28%. The sample was blood. The origin of the receptors is a woman aged 18-29 years with Graves' ophthalmopathy. Both conserved end residues are part of each CDR3. The D gene is left open where the match is weak. Only part of the rows carry a size: once, few, many, or a class if the clone is expanded.

j_gene,len,v_gene,d_gene,abundance,CDR3nt,CDR3aa
TRBJ2-2,16,TRBV5-1,TRBD1,few,TGCGCCAGCAGCTTTACAGGGGCTTCTAACACCGGGGAGCTGTTTTTT,CASSFTGASNTGELFF
TRBJ1-4,14,TRBV7-6,NA,many,TGTGCCAGCAGCCTAGACAGGTCGAATGAAAAACTGTTTTTT,CASSLDRSNEKLFF
TRBJ2-7,14,TRBV27,TRBD1,many,TGTGCCAGCAGTTTAATCGGGACAGACTACGAGCAGTACTTC,CASSLIGTDYEQYF
TRBJ2-1,16,TRBV7-2,TRBD2,many,TGTGCCAGCAGCTTAAATCGGGGGGGAAGATACAATGAGCAGTTCTTC,CASSLNRGGRYNEQFF
TRBJ2-7,16,TRBV4-1,NA,few,TGCGCCAGCAGCCAAGAGCCACTTACAGGGTTCGGTGAGCAGTACTTC,CASSQEPLTGFGEQYF
TRBJ2-7,14,TRBV7-2,TRBD2,many,TGTGCCAGCAGCTTCGGGACTAGCGGGAGCGAGCAGTACTTC,CASSFGTSGSEQYF
TRBJ1-1,14,TRBV6-1,NA,many,TGTGCCAGCAGTTCGTCGGGGGGGAGCACTGAAGCTTTCTTT,CASSSSGGSTEAFF
TRBJ1-1,14,TRBV2,TRBD1,many,TGTGCCAGCAGTGCCGGGACAGGGTCGGCTGAAGCTTTCTTT,CASSAGTGSAEAFF
TRBJ2-3,19,TRBV7-9,TRBD2,many,TGTGCCAGCAGCTTAGCGGCTCGGGGAGCGGGAGGGCCGGCGGATACGCAGTATTTT,CASSLAARGAGGPADTQYF
TRBJ2-3,14,TRBV28,NA,many,TGTGCCAGCAGTCCCTCCGACAGTTCGGATACGCAGTATTTT,CASSPSDSSDTQYF
TRBJ1-1,12,TRBV3-1,NA,many,TGTGCCAGCGAAGGTGTGAACACTGAAGCTTTCTTT,CASEGVNTEAFF
TRBJ2-5,15,TRBV14,NA,few,TGTGCCAGCAGCCAAGATTGGCCCCCAGGGGAGACCCAGTACTTC,CASSQDWPPGETQYF
TRBJ2-1,12,TRBV19,NA,NA,TGTGCCAGTAGGTTGGGACTCAATGAGCAGTTCTTC,CASRLGLNEQFF
TRBJ1-4,15,TRBV5-1,TRBD1,many,TGCGCCAGCAGCACCTGGACAGGGGCGGGTGAAAAACTGTTTTTT,CASSTWTGAGEKLFF
TRBJ2-7,14,TRBV20-1,TRBD2,NA,TGCAGTGCTAGAGATCCTGGGGGGGGGTCGGTGCAGTACTTC,CSARDPGGGSVQYF
TRBJ2-3,13,TRBV28,NA,many,TGTGCCAGCAGTTTCGTAGTTTCAGATACGCAGTATTTT,CASSFVVSDTQYF
TRBJ1-2,14,TRBV4-1,NA,many,TGCGCCAGCAGCCAAGAGGCTAACAGCCATGGCTACACCTTC,CASSQEANSHGYTF
TRBJ2-2,12,TRBV20-1,NA,NA,TGCAGTGCTAGAGATCGGGCCGGGGAGCTGTTTTTT,CSARDRAGELFF
TRBJ1-1,15,TRBV7-8,NA,many,TGTGCCAGCAGCTTAGCGGGGGCCAAGAACACTGAAGCTTTCTTT,CASSLAGAKNTEAFF
TRBJ2-6,16,TRBV28,NA,many,TGTGCCAGCAGTGCCTCAGGGGGGGGAGGGGCCAACGTCCTGACTTTC,CASSASGGGGANVLTF
TRBJ1-2,13,TRBV6-5,NA,many,TGTGCCAGCAGTTACGGCCCTAACTATGGCTACACCTTC,CASSYGPNYGYTF
TRBJ2-1,15,TRBV30,TRBD2,many,TGTGCCTGGAGTGTACCCGGGAGGTCCTACAATGAGCAGTTCTTC,CAWSVPGRSYNEQFF
TRBJ1-3,17,TRBV7-9,NA,few,TGTGCCAGCAGCTTAGGTGTCCTGGAAATGTCTGGAAACACCATATATTTT,CASSLGVLEMSGNTIYF
TRBJ1-2,20,TRBV28,TRBD1,many,TGTGCCAGCAGTTCGCCACAGGGGGCGCCTCATCAGTATTCTAACTATGGCTACACCTTC,CASSSPQGAPHQYSNYGYTF
TRBJ2-2,17,TRBV18,NA,few,TGTGCCAGCTCACTACCCGGGGCGGGCCTGACCCCCGGGGAGCTGTTTTTT,CASSLPGAGLTPGELFF
TRBJ2-7,15,TRBV11-2,TRBD1,many,TGTGCCAGCAGCTTAGAGTCAGGGGGCGTCTACGAGCAGTACTTC,CASSLESGGVYEQYF
TRBJ2-4,12,TRBV28,TRBD2,NA,TGTGCCAGCTGGACTAGCGGGAGGGGGGAGTACTTC,CASWTSGRGEYF
TRBJ1-2,18,TRBV28,TRBD1,many,TGTGCCAGCAGTTTTCCAAGAACCGGACAGGGAGCTAACTATGGCTACACCTTC,CASSFPRTGQGANYGYTF
TRBJ1-2,13,TRBV29-1,NA,many,TGCAGCGCACTATTACAGGGAGTTCGTGGCTACACCTTC,CSALLQGVRGYTF
TRBJ2-2,13,TRBV2,NA,many,TGTGCCAGCAGTTTCAGGGACGCCGGGGAGCTGTTTTTT,CASSFRDAGELFF
TRBJ1-1,13,TRBV5-1,NA,many,TGCGCCAGCAGCTTAACCTTGAACACTGAAGCTTTCTTT,CASSLTLNTEAFF
TRBJ2-7,12,TRBV28,TRBD2,many,TGTGCCAGCAGTCCGTCGGGAGGCGAGCAGTACTTC,CASSPSGGEQYF
TRBJ2-1,13,TRBV20-1,NA,NA,TGCAGTGCTAGAGATCCCGGATACAATGAGCAGTTCTTC,CSARDPGYNEQFF
TRBJ2-7,19,TRBV7-9,NA,many,TGTGCCAGCAGCCCAGATAACCCCTTACTAGGGCATCATGCCTACGAGCAGTACTTC,CASSPDNPLLGHHAYEQYF
TRBJ2-5,14,TRBV9,TRBD1,NA,TGTGCCAGCAGCGTAGATCAGGGGGTAGGGACCCAGTACTTC,CASSVDQGVGTQYF
TRBJ1-1,11,TRBV2,NA,many,TGTGCCAGCAGTTGGGACACTGAAGCTTTCTTT,CASSWDTEAFF
TRBJ1-1,15,TRBV25-1,NA,many,TGTGCCAGCAGTGAAAATTTTGGAGGGGCCTCCCAAGCTTTCTTT,CASSENFGGASQAFF
TRBJ2-2,15,TRBV5-1,NA,many,TGCGCCAGTTGTTGGGGCGAATCGAACACCGGGGAGCTGTTTTTT,CASCWGESNTGELFF
TRBJ2-4,16,TRBV15,TRBD1,many,TGTGCCACCAGCAGGTTAAACAGGGGGCGGAAAAACATTCAGTACTTC,CATSRLNRGRKNIQYF
TRBJ2-7,15,TRBV11-3,TRBD1,NA,TGTGCCAGCAGCTTAGGGGGGGACAGGGGACACGAGCAGTACTTC,CASSLGGDRGHEQYF
TRBJ2-7,11,TRBV6-1,NA,many,TGTGCCAGCAGTGAAATTTGGGAGCAGTACTTC,CASSEIWEQYF
TRBJ2-2,13,TRBV20-1,NA,many,TGCAGTGCTAGGACTAGTAACACCGGGGAGCTGTTTTTT,CSARTSNTGELFF
TRBJ2-7,14,TRBV28,NA,many,TGTGCCAGCAGTTTATGGACAGCCACCTACGAGCAGTACTTC,CASSLWTATYEQYF
TRBJ2-1,15,TRBV24-1,TRBD1,many,TGTGCCACCAGTGATCCAGGACAGGGGGCTCATGAGCAGTTCTTC,CATSDPGQGAHEQFF
TRBJ2-7,14,TRBV10-3,TRBD2,many,TGTGCCATCGGAGGACTAGCGGGAACCTACGAGCAGTACTTC,CAIGGLAGTYEQYF
TRBJ2-7,12,TRBV10-2,NA,NA,TGCGCCAGCAGTGAGGGGGCCTACGAGCAGTACTTC,CASSEGAYEQYF
TRBJ2-7,19,TRBV7-8,TRBD2,many,TGTGCCAGCAGCTTATTTCTCGGGGCGGCTAGCGGGAGCTCCTACGAGCAGTACTTC,CASSLFLGAASGSSYEQYF
TRBJ2-7,16,TRBV20-1,TRBD2,many,TGCAGTGCCTCAGGGACTAGCGGGGGGACATTCTACGAGCAGTACTTC,CSASGTSGGTFYEQYF
TRBJ1-2,18,TRBV4-2,TRBD1,many,TGTGCCAGCAGCCAAGACGGCCAGGGGGCGATTTTTAACTATGGCTACACCTTC,CASSQDGQGAIFNYGYTF
TRBJ1-5,13,TRBV28,NA,many,TGTGCCAGCAGTTTCAGGGGCGATCAGCCCCAGCATTTT,CASSFRGDQPQHF
TRBJ1-6,13,TRBV27,NA,many,TGTGCCAGTACCCCCGGGCCAGGGTCACCCCTCCACTTT,CASTPGPGSPLHF